This T cell receptor (beta chain) was recovered during a study of molecular identifiers for immune sequencing clone quantification. Findings and limits, study-wide: Jurkat TCR RNA from one cell was spiked into about a million naive cells, and it was reportedly detectable there.

Via MiXCR, TCRdb re-called the PCR reads, giving one row per CDR3 protein. The table has roughly 630,000 distinct CDR3 sequences, 25% seen once. As regards this clonotype: Its antigen is currently unknown.

Germline assignment: CDR1 GTSNPN and CDR2 SVGIG (reference sequence). Trimming at V came to 5 bases and at J to 4 bases, leaving 2 bases not matched to a gene. The CDR3 is 12 amino acids. Sample: naive CD8+ T cells from blood, with Jurkat cell RNA spiked in. The subset denotes: FACS-sorted CD8+CD4-CCR7+CD45RA+ naive T cells. This sequence joins TRBV30 and TRBJ2-7, with 10 nucleotides matching TRBD2. The clonotype comes from a human donor in good health. Some libraries in this study had Jurkat cell RNA spiked in. This CDR3 reads CAWSSGGYEQYF. DNA of the CDR3: TGTGCCTGGTCTAGCGGGGGATACGAGCAGTACTTC.